A selection of T cell receptor beta chains follows, all from one sample in a study of vaccination and CD4 T cells after COVID-19. TCRdb reprocessed the PCR reads with MiXCR, giving one entry per CDR3 protein. The table has 15,000 to 20,000 distinct CDR3 sequences, roughly 66% seen once. These receptors have no identified antigens. Sequencing used CD4+ T cells from blood, cultured in vitro. These receptors all stem from a human donor who had recovered from COVID-19. Both conserved end residues are part of each CDR3. Fields, in order: V gene, clone size, J gene, D gene, CDR3 protein, CDR3 DNA. A D gene is named only where the DNA matches it firmly. Size is stated for part of the rows, as once, few or many counts, or as a class when the clone is expanded.

TRBV5-4	.	TRBJ2-3	TRBD2	CASSRKTSALTDTQYF	TGTGCCAGCAGCCGTAAGACTAGCGCACTCACAGATACGCAGTATTTT
TRBV11-2	.	TRBJ2-7	.	CASSLGWEASREQYF	TGTGCCAGCAGCTTAGGGTGGGAGGCCTCCCGCGAGCAGTACTTC
TRBV24-1	.	TRBJ2-3	.	CATEGGLTDTQYF	TGTGCCACCGAGGGGGGGCTCACAGATACGCAGTATTTT
TRBV6-1	.	TRBJ1-1	.	CASRRGRAEAFF	TGTGCCAGCAGGAGGGGGAGGGCTGAAGCTTTCTTT
TRBV6-1	.	TRBJ1-3	TRBD1	CASMAGGTGSGNTIYF	TGTGCCAGCATGGCAGGGGGGACAGGGAGTGGAAACACCATATATTTT
TRBV7-2	.	TRBJ1-2	.	CASSLVGSYGYTF	TGTGCCAGCAGCTTAGTTGGGTCCTATGGCTACACCTTC
TRBV20-1	.	TRBJ2-2	.	CSAIRESGELFF	TGCAGTGCTATTCGCGAGAGCGGGGAGCTGTTTTTT
TRBV20-1	.	TRBJ1-2	.	CSAREGEHKTSTNYGYTF	TGCAGTGCTAGAGAAGGGGAGCACAAAACCTCGACTAACTATGGCTACACCTTC
TRBV10-3	.	TRBJ2-3	.	CAISLGVSTDTQYF	TGTGCCATCAGCTTAGGGGTTAGCACAGATACGCAGTATTTT
TRBV5-4	.	TRBJ2-5	.	CAVQGQETQYF	TGTGCCGTACAGGGACAAGAGACCCAGTACTTC
TRBV19	.	TRBJ1-2	.	CASSQPTGLFYGYTF	TGTGCCAGTAGTCAACCGACAGGCCTTTTCTATGGCTACACCTTC
TRBV2	.	TRBJ1-2	.	CASNTGRPTEPTF	TGTGCCAGCAACACCGGCAGGCCCACAGAACCCACCTTC
TRBV6-1	.	TRBJ2-1	.	CASGSSYNEQFF	TGTGCCAGCGGGAGCTCCTACAATGAGCAGTTCTTC
TRBV27	.	TRBJ1-4	.	CASSLRPGQINEKLFF	TGTGCCAGCAGTTTAAGACCTGGACAGATTAATGAAAAACTGTTTTTT
TRBV7-2	.	TRBJ2-5	.	CASSPLGLVTETQYF	TGTGCCAGCAGCCCACTTGGACTGGTGACTGAGACCCAGTACTTC
TRBV20-1	.	TRBJ2-3	TRBD2	CSAGPTSGVQDTQYF	TGCAGTGCGGGACCGACTAGCGGGGTGCAAGATACGCAGTATTTT
TRBV6-4	.	TRBJ1-2	TRBD1	CASSDQTGKGYTF	TGTGCCAGCAGTGACCAGACAGGGAAAGGCTACACCTTC
TRBV2	few	TRBJ1-1	.	CASSEFPEVVTEAFF	TGTGCCAGCAGTGAATTCCCGGAGGTCGTTACTGAAGCTTTCTTT
TRBV6-5	.	TRBJ2-7	.	CASSYSLAGGEQYF	TGTGCCAGCAGTTACTCGCTGGCCGGAGGCGAGCAGTACTTC
TRBV20-1	few	TRBJ2-5	.	CSARGADQETQYF	TGCAGTGCTAGAGGGGCAGACCAAGAGACCCAGTACTTC
TRBV7-2	once	TRBJ2-5	.	CASSFGVIETQYF	TGTGCCAGCAGCTTTGGTGTCATAGAGACCCAGTACTTC
TRBV27	.	TRBJ2-7	TRBD1	CASSDRDHEQYF	TGTGCCAGCAGTGACAGGGACCACGAGCAGTACTTC
TRBV6-5	.	TRBJ2-2	.	CASSWGTNTGELFF	TGTGCCAGCAGTTGGGGGACCAACACCGGGGAGCTGTTTTTT
TRBV5-1	.	TRBJ2-1	TRBD2	CASVAGGGTYNEQFF	TGCGCCAGCGTAGCGGGAGGAGGGACCTACAATGAGCAGTTCTTC
TRBV21-1	few	TRBJ2-7	.	CASSKQWADNLPPHYYEQYF	TGTGCCAGCAGCAAACAGTGGGCCGATAATCTACCCCCCCATTACTACGAGCAGTACTTC
TRBV30	.	TRBJ2-5	.	CAWSPPSGETQYF	TGTGCCTGGAGTCCCCCAAGCGGGGAGACCCAGTACTTC
TRBV7-2	.	TRBJ1-1	TRBD1	CASSRVQGARTEAFF	TGTGCCAGCAGCCGGGTTCAGGGGGCAAGGACTGAAGCTTTCTTT
TRBV12-2	.	TRBJ1-1	.	CASRLGPGGNTEAFF	TGTGCAAGTCGCTTAGGGCCAGGGGGGAACACTGAAGCTTTCTTT
TRBV10-3	.	TRBJ1-1	.	CATVSGTEAFF	TGTGCCACCGTCTCCGGCACTGAAGCTTTCTTT
TRBV19	.	TRBJ2-2	TRBD1	CASSLGQGLAGELFF	TGTGCCAGTAGTTTGGGACAGGGTTTAGCCGGGGAGCTGTTTTTT
TRBV19	.	TRBJ1-1	.	CASSTPQREGAFF	TGTGCCAGTAGTACCCCCCAGAGGGAAGGAGCTTTCTTT
TRBV6-4	.	TRBJ2-2	TRBD2	CASSPSTSVGAGELFF	TGTGCCAGCAGCCCTTCGACTAGCGTAGGAGCCGGGGAGCTGTTTTTT